The present T cell receptor (beta chain) was sequenced within a study of T cell responses to AZD1222 COVID-19 vaccine. Study results and limitations: Sampled repertoires all dated from after the peak T cell response.

Sequencing used immunoSEQ multiplex PCR; TCRdb keeps in-frame clones, though not all of them. The sample records around 100,000 clones, about 90% being singletons. Of note for this clone: Its antigen is undetermined.

CDR1 and CDR2 (germline): SGHTA, FQGNSA. The CDR3 length is 15 residues. V was cut by 1 base and J by 1 base, with 8 bases left in between. The receptor's source is an adult in good health. The sequences come from peripheral blood, collected on day 0 of AZD1222 vaccination. The chain links TRBV7-2 to TRBJ1-3; tentatively, D is TRBD1 (6 bases). CDR3: CASSLVGGSGNTIYF. The CDR3 bases are TGTGCCAGCAGCTTAGTAGGGGGGTCTGGAAACACCATATATTTT.